Listed below are T cell receptor beta chains from one sample, sequenced in a study of cytomegalovirus exposure and HLA in healthy donors. The method was immunoSEQ multiplex PCR; TCRdb's version includes in-frame clones alone and lacks a portion of them. Its table lists 40,000 to 50,000 clones. Sample: PBMCs. All receptors come from a woman in her thirties in good health and CMV-seronegative. Both conserved end residues are part of each CDR3. D genes are given only for firm matches. Not every row has a clone size; where given, it reads once, few, many or a size class.

j_gene: TRBJ2-3
d_gene: -
abundance: -
v_gene: TRBV7-3
len: 16
CDR3aa: CASSLMVGGRFDTQYF
CDR3nt: TGTGCCAGCAGCTTAATGGTAGGGGGACGGTTTGATACGCAGTATTTT

j_gene: TRBJ2-1
d_gene: TRBD2
abundance: -
v_gene: TRBV19
len: 15
CDR3aa: CASSVTSGVYNEQFF
CDR3nt: TGTGCCAGTAGTGTGACTAGCGGGGTTTACAATGAGCAGTTCTTC

j_gene: TRBJ1-5
d_gene: TRBD1
abundance: -
v_gene: TRBV27
len: 15
CDR3aa: CASAWTGPGNQPQHF
CDR3nt: TGTGCCAGCGCCTGGACAGGACCTGGCAATCAGCCCCAGCATTTT

j_gene: TRBJ2-5
d_gene: -
abundance: -
v_gene: TRBV6-5
len: 13
CDR3aa: CASKSWGQETQYF
CDR3nt: TGTGCCAGCAAGTCTTGGGGCCAGGAGACCCAGTACTTC

j_gene: TRBJ1-1
d_gene: TRBD1
abundance: -
v_gene: TRBV10-3
len: 12
CDR3aa: CAASTGITEAFF
CDR3nt: TGTGCCGCATCGACAGGGATCACTGAAGCTTTCTTT

j_gene: TRBJ2-1
d_gene: TRBD2
abundance: -
v_gene: TRBV6-6
len: 16
CDR3aa: CASSKGLAGGNNEQFF
CDR3nt: TGTGCCAGCAGTAAGGGACTAGCGGGAGGAAATAATGAGCAGTTCTTC

j_gene: TRBJ2-5
d_gene: TRBD2
abundance: -
v_gene: TRBV6-6
len: 16
CDR3aa: CASSYWASGATETQYF
CDR3nt: TGTGCCAGCAGTTACTGGGCTAGCGGAGCCACAGAGACCCAGTACTTC

j_gene: TRBJ1-4
d_gene: -
abundance: -
v_gene: TRBV7-9
len: 15
CDR3aa: CASSLGRGTNEKLFF
CDR3nt: TGTGCCAGCAGCTTAGGGAGGGGCACTAATGAAAAACTGTTTTTT

j_gene: TRBJ2-3
d_gene: -
abundance: -
v_gene: TRBV5-4
len: 13
CDR3aa: CASSSGVTDTQYF
CDR3nt: TGTGCCAGCAGCTCCGGGGTAACAGATACGCAGTATTTT

j_gene: TRBJ1-2
d_gene: -
abundance: -
v_gene: TRBV29-1
len: 15
CDR3aa: CSVGPGELGSYGYTF
CDR3nt: TGCAGCGTTGGTCCTGGAGAGCTTGGGTCTTATGGCTACACCTTC

j_gene: TRBJ2-7
d_gene: -
abundance: -
v_gene: TRBV6-4
len: 16
CDR3aa: CASSDWDIPKYYEQYF
CDR3nt: TGTGCCAGCAGTGACTGGGACATCCCCAAGTACTACGAGCAGTACTTC

j_gene: TRBJ2-1
d_gene: TRBD2
abundance: -
v_gene: TRBV28
len: 16
CDR3aa: CASSPYGAGGYNEQFF
CDR3nt: TGTGCCAGCAGTCCCTACGGAGCGGGAGGCTACAATGAGCAGTTCTTC

j_gene: TRBJ2-7
d_gene: -
abundance: -
v_gene: TRBV6-5
len: 13
CDR3aa: CASARGGRYEQYF
CDR3nt: TGTGCCAGCGCCCGAGGTGGGAGGTACGAGCAGTACTTC

j_gene: TRBJ2-7
d_gene: -
abundance: -
v_gene: TRBV7-9
len: 15
CDR3aa: CASSLDRDGRYEQYF
CDR3nt: TGTGCCAGCAGCTTAGACAGGGACGGTAGGTACGAGCAGTACTTC

j_gene: TRBJ2-7
d_gene: -
abundance: -
v_gene: TRBV27
len: 16
CDR3aa: CASSLRDSALSYEQYF
CDR3nt: TGTGCCAGCAGTTTGCGGGACTCCGCCCTCTCCTACGAGCAGTACTTC

j_gene: TRBJ2-7
d_gene: TRBD2
abundance: -
v_gene: TRBV5-1
len: 14
CDR3aa: CASSFRGESYEQYF
CDR3nt: TGCGCCAGCAGCTTTCGGGGGGAGTCCTACGAGCAGTACTTC

j_gene: TRBJ1-2
d_gene: -
abundance: -
v_gene: TRBV2
len: 15
CDR3aa: CASSEARSKNYGYTF
CDR3nt: TGTGCCAGCAGTGAAGCGCGTTCAAAGAACTATGGCTACACCTTC

j_gene: TRBJ1-1
d_gene: -
abundance: -
v_gene: TRBV6-5
len: 14
CDR3aa: CASRRLTHRAEAFF
CDR3nt: TGTGCCAGCAGACGCCTCACTCATCGCGCTGAAGCTTTCTTT

j_gene: TRBJ2-7
d_gene: -
abundance: -
v_gene: TRBV30
len: 12
CDR3aa: CAWNRMTYEQYF
CDR3nt: TGTGCCTGGAACAGGATGACCTACGAGCAGTACTTC

j_gene: TRBJ1-1
d_gene: -
abundance: -
v_gene: TRBV11-2
len: 15
CDR3aa: CASSVSGSPNTEAFF
CDR3nt: TGTGCCAGCAGCGTATCCGGGAGCCCGAACACTGAAGCTTTCTTT

j_gene: TRBJ1-5
d_gene: -
abundance: -
v_gene: TRBV19
len: 14
CDR3aa: CASSIAGGNQPQHF
CDR3nt: TGTGCCAGTAGTATAGCTGGAGGCAATCAGCCCCAGCATTTT

j_gene: TRBJ2-7
d_gene: TRBD1
abundance: -
v_gene: TRBV10-3
len: 13
CDR3aa: CAISIQGINEQYF
CDR3nt: TGTGCCATCAGTATACAGGGGATTAACGAGCAGTACTTC

j_gene: TRBJ2-1
d_gene: TRBD2
abundance: -
v_gene: TRBV6-5
len: 14
CDR3aa: CASSGLAGGNEQFF
CDR3nt: TGTGCCAGCAGTGGACTAGCGGGAGGCAATGAGCAGTTCTTC

j_gene: TRBJ2-1
d_gene: -
abundance: -
v_gene: TRBV9
len: 14
CDR3aa: CASSPRGTLNEQFF
CDR3nt: TGTGCCAGCAGCCCGAGAGGGACTCTCAATGAGCAGTTCTTC

j_gene: TRBJ2-6
d_gene: TRBD1
abundance: -
v_gene: TRBV4-3
len: 21
CDR3aa: CASSQKFTGGHGASGANVLTF
CDR3nt: TGCGCCAGCAGCCAGAAATTTACAGGGGGCCATGGAGCCTCTGGGGCCAACGTCCTGACTTTC

j_gene: TRBJ2-2
d_gene: -
abundance: -
v_gene: TRBV7-3
len: 15
CDR3aa: CASSLMGPITGELFF
CDR3nt: TGTGCCAGCAGCTTAATGGGGCCGATCACCGGGGAGCTGTTTTTT

j_gene: TRBJ2-3
d_gene: -
abundance: -
v_gene: TRBV5-1
len: 13
CDR3aa: CASSRSGTDTQYF
CDR3nt: TGCGCCAGCAGCCGGTCGGGCACAGATACGCAGTATTTT

j_gene: TRBJ2-3
d_gene: TRBD2
abundance: -
v_gene: TRBV6-5
len: 15
CDR3aa: CASSPLAGGPDTQYF
CDR3nt: TGTGCCAGCAGTCCATTAGCGGGAGGGCCGGATACGCAGTATTTT

j_gene: TRBJ2-7
d_gene: -
abundance: -
v_gene: TRBV28
len: 16
CDR3aa: CASSGPSLSGGYEQYF
CDR3nt: TGTGCCAGCAGCGGCCCATCTTTGTCAGGGGGGTACGAGCAGTACTTC

j_gene: TRBJ2-3
d_gene: -
abundance: -
v_gene: TRBV23-1
len: 14
CDR3aa: CASSQQLHRDTQYF
CDR3nt: TGCGCCAGCAGTCAACAATTGCACAGGGATACGCAGTATTTT

j_gene: TRBJ2-5
d_gene: TRBD2
abundance: -
v_gene: TRBV27
len: 16
CDR3aa: CASSPIFVGGTETQYF
CDR3nt: TGTGCCAGCAGCCCTATTTTTGTGGGAGGGACTGAGACCCAGTACTTC

j_gene: TRBJ1-1
d_gene: -
abundance: -
v_gene: TRBV5-1
len: 16
CDR3aa: CASSLNGQSMNTEAFF
CDR3nt: TGCGCCAGCAGCTTGAACGGACAGTCCATGAACACTGAAGCTTTCTTT

j_gene: TRBJ2-1
d_gene: -
abundance: -
v_gene: TRBV19
len: 15
CDR3aa: CASKTTSSSDNEQFF
CDR3nt: TGTGCCAGTAAAACCACTAGCAGCTCCGACAATGAGCAGTTCTTC

j_gene: TRBJ1-6
d_gene: TRBD1
abundance: -
v_gene: TRBV30
len: 14
CDR3aa: CAWGLQGARSPLHF
CDR3nt: TGTGCCTGGGGCCTACAGGGGGCAAGGTCACCCCTCCACTTT

j_gene: TRBJ2-7
d_gene: TRBD1
abundance: -
v_gene: TRBV27
len: 15
CDR3aa: CASSWGQGTSYEQYF
CDR3nt: TGTGCCAGCAGTTGGGGACAGGGGACCTCCTACGAGCAGTACTTC

j_gene: TRBJ2-7
d_gene: -
abundance: -
v_gene: TRBV19
len: 15
CDR3aa: CASRPQLGFAYEQYF
CDR3nt: TGTGCCAGTAGGCCCCAACTAGGATTCGCCTACGAGCAGTACTTC

j_gene: TRBJ2-5
d_gene: -
abundance: -
v_gene: TRBV6-1
len: 14
CDR3aa: CASTLTTGAETQYF
CDR3nt: TGTGCCAGCACCCTGACTACCGGAGCAGAGACCCAGTACTTC

j_gene: TRBJ1-2
d_gene: TRBD1
abundance: -
v_gene: TRBV9
len: 15
CDR3aa: CASSPSQGQGYGYTF
CDR3nt: TGTGCCAGCAGCCCGAGCCAGGGACAGGGGTATGGCTACACCTTC

j_gene: TRBJ1-2
d_gene: -
abundance: -
v_gene: TRBV29-1
len: 14
CDR3aa: CSVEDPLRKSYYTF
CDR3nt: TGCAGCGTTGAAGATCCCCTACGTAAGAGTTACTACACCTTC

j_gene: TRBJ2-5
d_gene: TRBD2
abundance: -
v_gene: TRBV11-3
len: 15
CDR3aa: CASSLESGRGETQYF
CDR3nt: TGTGCCAGCAGCTTAGAGAGCGGGAGAGGGGAGACCCAGTACTTC

j_gene: TRBJ2-7
d_gene: TRBD1
abundance: -
v_gene: TRBV9
len: 13
CDR3aa: CASSARQGREQYF
CDR3nt: TGTGCCAGCAGCGCGCGACAGGGACGCGAGCAGTACTTC

j_gene: TRBJ2-7
d_gene: -
abundance: -
v_gene: TRBV27
len: 13
CDR3aa: CASSLLSGRALYF
CDR3nt: TGTGCCAGCAGTTTATTATCCGGCAGGGCCTTATACTTC

j_gene: TRBJ1-4
d_gene: -
abundance: -
v_gene: TRBV4-1
len: 14
CDR3aa: CASSQTGIGEKLFF
CDR3nt: TGCGCCAGCAGCCAAACAGGGATAGGAGAAAAACTGTTTTTT

j_gene: TRBJ2-7
d_gene: TRBD2
abundance: -
v_gene: TRBV6-1
len: 16
CDR3aa: CASSELLAGGPYEQYF
CDR3nt: TGTGCCAGCAGTGAACTACTAGCGGGAGGCCCCTACGAGCAGTACTTC

j_gene: TRBJ1-2
d_gene: -
abundance: -
v_gene: TRBV6-4
len: 14
CDR3aa: CASSDSAGIDRYTF
CDR3nt: TGTGCCAGCAGTGACTCCGCAGGGATAGATCGCTACACCTTC

j_gene: TRBJ2-1
d_gene: -
abundance: -
v_gene: TRBV7-2
len: 14
CDR3aa: CASSLTSQDNEQFF
CDR3nt: TGTGCCAGCAGCTTGACGAGTCAGGACAATGAGCAGTTCTTC

j_gene: TRBJ1-5
d_gene: -
abundance: -
v_gene: TRBV11-2
len: 13
CDR3aa: CASSFRGNQPQHF
CDR3nt: TGTGCCAGCAGCTTTAGGGGAAATCAGCCCCAGCATTTT

j_gene: TRBJ1-2
d_gene: -
abundance: -
v_gene: TRBV5-6
len: 13
CDR3aa: CASSLDMGLGYTF
CDR3nt: TGTGCCAGCAGCTTGGATATGGGGCTCGGCTACACCTTC

j_gene: TRBJ2-3
d_gene: TRBD2
abundance: -
v_gene: TRBV7-9
len: 14
CDR3aa: CASSELAGTDTQYF
CDR3nt: TGTGCCAGCAGTGAACTAGCGGGAACAGATACGCAGTATTTT

j_gene: TRBJ1-1
d_gene: TRBD1
abundance: medium-sized
v_gene: TRBV6-6
len: 15
CDR3aa: CASKGQGPLNTEAFF
CDR3nt: TGTGCCAGCAAGGGACAGGGTCCCTTGAACACTGAAGCTTTCTTT

j_gene: TRBJ1-5
d_gene: -
abundance: -
v_gene: TRBV5-1
len: 15
CDR3aa: CASSLEGVSNQPQHF
CDR3nt: TGCGCCAGCAGCTTGGAAGGGGTCAGCAATCAGCCCCAGCATTTT

j_gene: TRBJ1-3
d_gene: TRBD1
abundance: -
v_gene: TRBV4-3
len: 19
CDR3aa: CASSRRPPGEGAAGNTIYF
CDR3nt: TGCGCCAGCAGCCGCCGACCACCGGGCGAGGGGGCGGCTGGAAACACCATATATTTT

j_gene: TRBJ1-2
d_gene: TRBD1
abundance: -
v_gene: TRBV4-3
len: 16
CDR3aa: CASSPSSTGAFYGYTF
CDR3nt: TGCGCCAGCAGCCCCTCTTCGACAGGGGCCTTCTATGGCTACACCTTC

j_gene: TRBJ2-7
d_gene: -
abundance: -
v_gene: TRBV4-3
len: 15
CDR3aa: CASSQGYGKFYEQYF
CDR3nt: TGCGCCAGCAGCCAAGGCTACGGGAAGTTCTACGAGCAGTACTTC